This T cell receptor (beta chain) derives from a study of T cell repertoires in cytomegalovirus infection. About the study: Public TCR beta signatures provided an indication of both CMV infection and a matching HLA type.

Points from the study as a whole: The ex vivo response was dominated by HLA-C-restricted CMV-specific TCR beta clonotypes.

As regards this clonotype: Its specificity is unknown. This may arise from a read error, as a much more abundant clone is one base away.

One entry per CDR3 protein, called by TCRdb with MiXCR from the reads. The sample shows roughly 990,000 distinct CDR3 sequences, less than 35% of them seen only once. CDR1 and CDR2 from the germline V gene are SGHTA and FQGNSA. This CDR3 spans 12 amino acids. This TCR came from a human donor in good health (CMV status not recorded). Some clones in this sample may be carry-over from other donors' samples. J is TRBJ2-5 and V is TRBV7-2; no definite D call. This material consisted of cultured CD8+ T cells from PBMCs, taken from culture after CMV antigen stimulation. The CDR3 sequence is CASNLSDGTQYF. CDR3 DNA sequence: TGTGCCAGCAACTTATCCGATGGGACCCAGTACTTC.